Below, one T cell receptor beta chain is given with its context. Using immunoSEQ multiplex PCR, the repertoire was profiled, and TCRdb retains in-frame clones only, with some absent. The repertoire holds 95,000 to 100,000 clones, with around 84% as singletons. This record belongs to a study of T cell responses to AZD1222 COVID-19 vaccine. Trimming took off 4 bases at V and 1 base at J, with 23 bases between the two ends. CDR1 is MDHEN, CDR2 SYDVKM, per germline. This CDR3 contains 18 residues. The chain carries TRBV28 and TRBJ2-7, with D tentatively TRBD2 (6 bases). Sequences were derived from peripheral blood, sampled on day 0 of AZD1222 vaccination. The TCR was taken from an adult in good health. In nucleotides, the CDR3 is TGTGCCAGCAGTTCCCCAGAAGGGTTAGCGGCCCTGTCCTACGAGCAGTACTTC. Protein: CASSSPEGLAALSYEQYF.